These T cell receptor beta chains were read from a single sample in a study of shared clonotypes between healthy human individuals. Clones were read by immunoSEQ multiplex PCR, and TCRdb kept only the in-frame ones, dropping some. The data hold roughly 1,800,000 clones, with roughly 94% observed a single time. Sequencing was done on a sample of naive CD8+ T cells sorted from blood. The receptors were sampled from a man in his late teens or twenties in good health. CDR3s leave out the opening cysteine and the closing phenylalanine or tryptophan. The D gene is left open where the match is weak. Not all rows give a size; the values are once, few, many and, for expanded clones, a class.

CDR3 | D | J | size | V
ASSLRSTYNEQF | NA | TRBJ2-1 | NA | TRBV13
ASSHLNTEAF | NA | TRBJ1-1 | few | TRBV4-1
ASSLAGAYEQY | TRBD2 | TRBJ2-7 | NA | TRBV27
ASSQDGGGIGEKLF | NA | TRBJ1-4 | NA | TRBV4-3
ASSLGLTGEQF | NA | TRBJ2-1 | NA | TRBV7-9
ASSSGTIGELF | TRBD2 | TRBJ2-2 | NA | TRBV11-2
ASSLGLAGKEQY | TRBD2 | TRBJ2-7 | NA | TRBV27
AIRWGADEQY | NA | TRBJ2-7 | few | TRBV10-3
ASSYRGMDTEAF | NA | TRBJ1-1 | NA | TRBV6-5
ASSLVVGTGTTEQGTEAF | NA | TRBJ1-1 | once | TRBV7-8
ASSHIGGGTGGYT | NA | TRBJ1-2 | NA | TRBV27
ASSDLDRNTEAF | NA | TRBJ1-1 | NA | TRBV19
ASSYSNAGNEQF | NA | TRBJ2-1 | NA | TRBV6-6
ASSYGQGALAGELF | TRBD1 | TRBJ2-2 | NA | TRBV5-1
ASSQDWGEFNYGYT | NA | TRBJ1-2 | NA | TRBV4-2
ASSFMGVTDTQY | NA | TRBJ2-3 | NA | TRBV5-6
ASSLAMKTQY | NA | TRBJ2-5 | NA | TRBV5-1
ASSLVSWDRGRIGANVLT | TRBD1 | TRBJ2-6 | NA | TRBV5-4
ASSEGVAWGTDTQY | NA | TRBJ2-3 | NA | TRBV6-1
ASSPNTNTGELF | NA | TRBJ2-2 | NA | TRBV14
ASSLEGVELF | NA | TRBJ2-2 | NA | TRBV5-1
ASSLNPNYGYT | NA | TRBJ1-2 | NA | TRBV28
ASSLGTFSYEQY | NA | TRBJ2-7 | NA | TRBV13
ASSRITGNYNEQF | NA | TRBJ2-1 | NA | TRBV14
SVLGTGNSYEQY | TRBD1 | TRBJ2-7 | NA | TRBV29-1
ASSLWGGNEQF | TRBD2 | TRBJ2-1 | NA | TRBV5-6
ASSLAGALGIQY | NA | TRBJ2-4 | NA | TRBV18
ASSHQGDSGYT | TRBD1 | TRBJ1-2 | NA | TRBV4-1
ASMRTTSTDTQY | NA | TRBJ2-3 | NA | TRBV27